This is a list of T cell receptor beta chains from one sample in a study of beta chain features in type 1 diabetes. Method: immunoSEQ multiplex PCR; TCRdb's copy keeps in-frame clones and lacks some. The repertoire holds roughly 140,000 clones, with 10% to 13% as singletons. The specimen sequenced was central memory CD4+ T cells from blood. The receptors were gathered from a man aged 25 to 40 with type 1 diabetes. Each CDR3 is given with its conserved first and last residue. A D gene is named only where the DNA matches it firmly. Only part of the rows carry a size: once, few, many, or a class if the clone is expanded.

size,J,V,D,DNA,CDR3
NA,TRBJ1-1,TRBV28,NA,TGTGCCAGCAGTTTTCGGTTGGGGAGGGGCCCGGACACTGAAGCTTTCTTT,CASSFRLGRGPDTEAFF
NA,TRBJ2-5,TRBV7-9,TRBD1,TGTGCCAGCAGCTCGACAGGGGTGAAGACCCAGTACTTC,CASSSTGVKTQYF
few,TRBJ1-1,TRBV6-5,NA,TGTGCCAGCAGTTACTCGACCGGGATCGGCACTGAAGCTTTCTTT,CASSYSTGIGTEAFF
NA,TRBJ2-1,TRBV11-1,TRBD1,TGTGCCAGCAGCATCCAGGGGGAGGAGCAGTTCTTC,CASSIQGEEQFF
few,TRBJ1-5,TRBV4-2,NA,TGTGCCAGCAGCCAAGAAGAGCAGGGCTGGAATCAGCCCCAGCATTTT,CASSQEEQGWNQPQHF
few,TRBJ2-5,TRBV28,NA,TGTGCCAGCAGTCCCGGGTTGCAAGAGACCCAGTACTTC,CASSPGLQETQYF
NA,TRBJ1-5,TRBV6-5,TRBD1,TGTGCCAGCAGATTAACCGGGACAGGGGGTCAGCCCCAGCATTTT,CASRLTGTGGQPQHF
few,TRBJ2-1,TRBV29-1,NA,TGCAGCGTTGAATTAAACCGAGACAATGAGCAGTTCTTC,CSVELNRDNEQFF
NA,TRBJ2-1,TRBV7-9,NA,TGTGCCAGCAGCAGAACGGGATCCTACAATGAGCAGTTCTTC,CASSRTGSYNEQFF
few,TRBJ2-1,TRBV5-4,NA,TGTGCCAGCAGCTTGCAGGCAGGGGTTAGCAATGAGCAGTTCTTC,CASSLQAGVSNEQFF
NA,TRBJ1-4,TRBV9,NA,TGTGCCAGCAGCCCCCAGAGGGCAAATGAAAAACTGTTTTTT,CASSPQRANEKLFF
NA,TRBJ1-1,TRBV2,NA,TGTGCCAGCGACCGCAGGGAGAACACTGAAGCTTTCTTT,CASDRRENTEAFF
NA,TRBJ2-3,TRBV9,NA,TGTGCCAGCAGCCGGGGGGCGGCCGAGTCCACAGATACGCAGTATTTT,CASSRGAAESTDTQYF
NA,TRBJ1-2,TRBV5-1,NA,TGCGCCAGCAGGACGACCGGGGGATCGACCGATGGCTACACCTTC,CASRTTGGSTDGYTF
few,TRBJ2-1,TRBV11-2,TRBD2,TGTGCCAGTTCAGGGACTAGCGGGAGTAATGAGCAGTTCTTC,CASSGTSGSNEQFF
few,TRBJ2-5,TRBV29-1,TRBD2,TGCAGCGTTGGAGGGGAGGGCCAGGGGACCCAGTACTTC,CSVGGEGQGTQYF
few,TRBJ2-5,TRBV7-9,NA,TGTGCCAGCAGCTTAGAGGGACTTGAAGCGGAGACCCAGTACTTC,CASSLEGLEAETQYF
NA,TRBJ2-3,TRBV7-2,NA,TGTGCCAGCAGCTTAGGGCAGGGTAGCACAGATACGCAGTATTTT,CASSLGQGSTDTQYF
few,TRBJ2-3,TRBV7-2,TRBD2,TGTGCCAGCAGCCCCAGGACGCGGGAGGGAACAGATACGCAGTATTTT,CASSPRTREGTDTQYF
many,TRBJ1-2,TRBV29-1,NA,TGCAGCGTTGAAAGGTGGGGCCGAGGCGGCTACACCTTC,CSVERWGRGGYTF
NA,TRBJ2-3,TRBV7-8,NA,TGTGCCAGCAGCTTAGCGGTTCAGGTTACCGATACGCAGTATTTT,CASSLAVQVTDTQYF
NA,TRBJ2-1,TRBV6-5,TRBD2,TGTGCCAGCAGTTACGGGACTAGGACCTACAATGAGCAGTTCTTC,CASSYGTRTYNEQFF
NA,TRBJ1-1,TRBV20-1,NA,TGCAGTGCTACTAGGGGGACTGAAGCTTTCTTT,CSATRGTEAFF
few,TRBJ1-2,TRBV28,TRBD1,TGTGCCAGCAGTTCCGCCGGGACAGGGGGTAACTATGGCTACACCTTC,CASSSAGTGGNYGYTF
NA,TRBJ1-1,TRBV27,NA,TGTGCCAGCAGTTTTTCAGGGGTGGGCACTGAAGCTTTCTTT,CASSFSGVGTEAFF
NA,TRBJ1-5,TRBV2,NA,TGTGCCAGCGGGGGCCACAGCAATCAGCCCCAGCATTTT,CASGGHSNQPQHF
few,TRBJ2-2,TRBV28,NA,TGTGCCAGCAGATCACCTTCGGCCGGGGAGCTGTTTTTT,CASRSPSAGELFF
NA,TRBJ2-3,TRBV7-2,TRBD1,TGTGCCAGCAGCCCCCGGACAGGTGGCACAGATACGCAGTATTTT,CASSPRTGGTDTQYF
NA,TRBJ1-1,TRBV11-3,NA,TGTGCCAGCAGCTCTCGAGGAGCCGAAGCTTTCTTT,CASSSRGAEAFF
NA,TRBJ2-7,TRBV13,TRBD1,TGTGCCAGCAGCTTAGGGGACAGGGGAGACGAGCAGTACTTC,CASSLGDRGDEQYF
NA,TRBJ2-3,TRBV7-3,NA,TGTGCCAGCAGCTTACTAGGAGAAACAGATACGCAGTATTTT,CASSLLGETDTQYF
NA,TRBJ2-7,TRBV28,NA,TGTGCCAGCATGGGGGCACCCAACTACGAGCAGTACTTC,CASMGAPNYEQYF
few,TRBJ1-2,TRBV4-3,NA,TGCGCCAGCAGCCAAGTGGTACGGAGCTACTATGGCTACACCTTC,CASSQVVRSYYGYTF
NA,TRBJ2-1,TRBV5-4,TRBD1,TGTGCCAGCAGCCGGCCGGGACAGGGGGCATCAAATGAGCAGTTCTTC,CASSRPGQGASNEQFF
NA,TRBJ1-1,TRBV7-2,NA,TGTGCCAGCAGCCCCTCCTTAGGGAGGCTGAACACTGAAGCTTTCTTT,CASSPSLGRLNTEAFF
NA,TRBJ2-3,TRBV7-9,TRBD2,TGTGCCAGCAGCCGCGGACTAGCGGGACTCACAGATACGCAGTATTTT,CASSRGLAGLTDTQYF
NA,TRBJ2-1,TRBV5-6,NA,TGTGCCAGCCTAGGACAGGGAGGGGGCAATGAGCAGTTCTTC,CASLGQGGGNEQFF
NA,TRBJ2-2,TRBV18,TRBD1,TGTGCCAGCTCACCCAGGGGGATAAATATCGGCACCGGGGAGCTGTTTTTT,CASSPRGINIGTGELFF
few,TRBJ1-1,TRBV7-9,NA,TGTGCCAGCAGCTTAGGACAGAACACTGAAGCTTTCTTT,CASSLGQNTEAFF
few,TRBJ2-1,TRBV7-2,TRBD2,TGTGCCAGCAGTCGGACTAGCGGGAGAAATGAGCAGTTCTTC,CASSRTSGRNEQFF
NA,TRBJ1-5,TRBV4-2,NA,TGTGCCAGCAGCCAAGATAATAATCAGCCCCAGCATTTT,CASSQDNNQPQHF
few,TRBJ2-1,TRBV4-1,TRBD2,TGCGCCAGCAGCCAGCCGACAGCGGGAGTGAATGAGCAGTTCTTC,CASSQPTAGVNEQFF
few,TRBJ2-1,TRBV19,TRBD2,TGTGCCAGTAGCGTCGCGGGAGCGGACCGATACAATGAGCAGTTCTTC,CASSVAGADRYNEQFF
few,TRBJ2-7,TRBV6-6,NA,TGTGCCAGCAGTTTAACGCGGAGCTCCTACGAGCAGTACTTC,CASSLTRSSYEQYF
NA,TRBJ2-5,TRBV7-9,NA,TGTGCCAGCAGCTCCAAAGAGACCCAGTACTTC,CASSSKETQYF
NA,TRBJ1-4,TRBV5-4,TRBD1,TGTGCCAGCAGCCTGGACAGGGGACGTGAAAAACTGTTTTTT,CASSLDRGREKLFF
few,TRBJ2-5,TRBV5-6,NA,TGTGCCAGTCCTCCTAGCCAAGAGACCCAGTACTTC,CASPPSQETQYF